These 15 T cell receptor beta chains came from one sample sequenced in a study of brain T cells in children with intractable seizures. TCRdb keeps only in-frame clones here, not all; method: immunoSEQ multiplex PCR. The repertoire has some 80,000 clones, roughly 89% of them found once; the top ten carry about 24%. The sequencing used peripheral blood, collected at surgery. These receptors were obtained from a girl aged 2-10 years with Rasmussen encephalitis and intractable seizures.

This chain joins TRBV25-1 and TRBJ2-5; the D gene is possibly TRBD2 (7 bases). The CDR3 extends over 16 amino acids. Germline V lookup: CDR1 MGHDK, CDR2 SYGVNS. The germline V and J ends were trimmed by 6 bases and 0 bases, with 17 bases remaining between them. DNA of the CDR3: TGTGCCAGCAGCGAGGGGGGGCAGGCCTACCAAGAGACCCAGTACTTC. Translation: CASSEGGQAYQETQYF.

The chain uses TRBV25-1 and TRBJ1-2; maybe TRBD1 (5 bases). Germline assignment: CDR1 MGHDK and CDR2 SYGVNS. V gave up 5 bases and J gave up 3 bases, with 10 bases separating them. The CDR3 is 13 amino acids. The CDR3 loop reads CASSRGRDYGYTF. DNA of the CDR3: TGTGCCAGCAGTCGGGGGAGGGACTATGGCTACACCTTC.

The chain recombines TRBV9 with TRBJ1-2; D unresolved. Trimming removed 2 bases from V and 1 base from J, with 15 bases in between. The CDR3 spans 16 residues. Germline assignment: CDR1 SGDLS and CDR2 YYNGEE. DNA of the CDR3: TGTGCCAGCAGCGTCCCGGCGAAGGGTTTTAACTATGGCTACACCTTC. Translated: CASSVPAKGFNYGYTF.

The CDR3 reads CAWSPRWGATNEKLFF. CDR3 sequence (DNA): TGTGCCTGGTCCCCTCGTTGGGGTGCAACTAATGAAAAACTGTTTTTT. The chain uses TRBV30 and TRBJ1-4; D is ambiguous. CDR3 length equals 16 residues. Germline assignment: CDR1 GTSNPN and CDR2 SVGIG (reference sequence). Trimming pared 5 bases from V and 0 bases from J, leaving 16 bases between.

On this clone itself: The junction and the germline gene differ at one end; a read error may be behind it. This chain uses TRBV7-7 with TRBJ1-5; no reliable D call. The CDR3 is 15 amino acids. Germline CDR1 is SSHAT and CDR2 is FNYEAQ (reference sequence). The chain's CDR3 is CASSLGISGQQPQHF. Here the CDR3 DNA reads TGTGCTAGCAGCTTGGGGATTTCCGGGCAACAGCCCCAGCATTTT.

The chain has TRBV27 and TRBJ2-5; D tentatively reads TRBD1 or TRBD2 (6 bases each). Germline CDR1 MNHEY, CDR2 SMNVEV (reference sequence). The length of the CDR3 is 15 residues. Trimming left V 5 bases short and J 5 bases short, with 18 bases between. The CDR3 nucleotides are TGTGCCAGCAGTAAACATACAATAGGGGGGGAGACCCAGTACTTC. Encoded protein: CASSKHTIGGETQYF.

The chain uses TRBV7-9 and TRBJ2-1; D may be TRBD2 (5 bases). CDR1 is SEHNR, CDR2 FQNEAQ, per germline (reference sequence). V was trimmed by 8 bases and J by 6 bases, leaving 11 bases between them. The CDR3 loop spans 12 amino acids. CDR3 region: CASGGLFNEQFF. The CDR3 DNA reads TGTGCCAGCGGAGGTTTGTTCAATGAGCAGTTCTTC.

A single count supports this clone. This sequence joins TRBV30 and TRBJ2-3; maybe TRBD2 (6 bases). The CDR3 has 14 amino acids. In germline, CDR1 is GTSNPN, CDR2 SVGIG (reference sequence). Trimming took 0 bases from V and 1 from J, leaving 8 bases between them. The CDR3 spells CAWSVTGGTDTQYF. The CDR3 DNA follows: TGTGCCTGGAGTGTGACGGGAGGCACAGATACGCAGTATTTT.

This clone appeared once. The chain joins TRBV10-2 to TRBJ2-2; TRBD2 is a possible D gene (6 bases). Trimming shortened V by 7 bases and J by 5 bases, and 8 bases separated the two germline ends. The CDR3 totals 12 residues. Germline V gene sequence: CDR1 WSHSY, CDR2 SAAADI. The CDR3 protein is CASMLATGELFF. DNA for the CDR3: TGCGCCAGCATGCTAGCGACCGGGGAGCTGTTTTTT.

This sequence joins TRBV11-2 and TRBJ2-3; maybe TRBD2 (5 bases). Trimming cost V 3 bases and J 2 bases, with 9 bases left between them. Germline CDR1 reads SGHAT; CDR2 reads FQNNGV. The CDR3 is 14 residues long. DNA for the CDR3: TGTGCCAGCAGCTTGGAGGTTGCCACAGATACGCAGTATTTT. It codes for CASSLEVATDTQYF.

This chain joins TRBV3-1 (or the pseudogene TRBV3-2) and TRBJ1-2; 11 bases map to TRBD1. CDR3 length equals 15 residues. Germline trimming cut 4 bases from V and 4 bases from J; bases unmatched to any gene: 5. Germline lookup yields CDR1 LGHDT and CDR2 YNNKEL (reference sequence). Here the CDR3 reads CASSLGTGGSYGYTF. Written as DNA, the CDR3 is TGTGCCAGCAGCCTAGGGACAGGGGGTTCCTATGGCTACACCTTC.

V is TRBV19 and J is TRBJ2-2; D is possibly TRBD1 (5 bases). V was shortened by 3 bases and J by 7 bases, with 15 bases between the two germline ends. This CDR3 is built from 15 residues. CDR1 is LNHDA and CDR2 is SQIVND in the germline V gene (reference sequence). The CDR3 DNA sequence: TGTGCCAGTAGTATTAGGACACTACTCGGCGGGGAGCTGTTTTTT. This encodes CASSIRTLLGGELFF.

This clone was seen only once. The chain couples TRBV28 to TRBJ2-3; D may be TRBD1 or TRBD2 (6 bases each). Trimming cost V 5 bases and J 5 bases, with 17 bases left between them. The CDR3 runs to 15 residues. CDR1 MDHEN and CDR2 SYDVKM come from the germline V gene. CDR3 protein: CASSTPGGHRDTQYF. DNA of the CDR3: TGTGCCAGCAGTACCCCCGGGGGCCATAGAGATACGCAGTATTTT.

DNA for the CDR3: TGTGCCACCAGTGGGACAGGCTCTATCAATCAGCCCCAGCATTTT. Protein: CATSGTGSINQPQHF. The rearrangement links TRBV24-1 to TRBJ1-5, with 7 positions matching TRBD1. Germline V gene lookup returns CDR1 KGHDR and CDR2 SFDVKD. This CDR3 contains 15 residues. With V trimmed by 5 bases and J by 3 bases, 6 bases remained unmatched.

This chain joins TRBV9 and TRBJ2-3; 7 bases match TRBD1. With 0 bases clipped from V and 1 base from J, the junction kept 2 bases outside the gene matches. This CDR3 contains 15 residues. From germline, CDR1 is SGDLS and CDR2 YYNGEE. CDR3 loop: CASSVVGTGTDTQYF. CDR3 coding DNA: TGTGCCAGCAGCGTAGTTGGGACAGGCACAGATACGCAGTATTTT.